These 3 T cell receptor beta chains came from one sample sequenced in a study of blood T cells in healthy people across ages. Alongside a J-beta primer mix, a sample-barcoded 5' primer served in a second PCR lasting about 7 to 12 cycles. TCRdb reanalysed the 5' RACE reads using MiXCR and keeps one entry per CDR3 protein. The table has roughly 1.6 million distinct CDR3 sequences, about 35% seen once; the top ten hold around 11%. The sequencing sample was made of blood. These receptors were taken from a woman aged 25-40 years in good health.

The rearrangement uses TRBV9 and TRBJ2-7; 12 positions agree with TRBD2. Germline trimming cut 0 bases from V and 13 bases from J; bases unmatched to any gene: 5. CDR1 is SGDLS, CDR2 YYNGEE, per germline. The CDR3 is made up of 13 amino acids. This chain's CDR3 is CASSVALAGGLYF. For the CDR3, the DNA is TGTGCCAGCAGCGTAGCACTAGCGGGAGGTCTTTACTTC.

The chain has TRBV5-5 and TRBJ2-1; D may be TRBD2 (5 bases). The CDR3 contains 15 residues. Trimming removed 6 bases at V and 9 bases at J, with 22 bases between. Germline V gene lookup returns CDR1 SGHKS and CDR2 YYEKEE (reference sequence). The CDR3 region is CASISRRHANTEQFF. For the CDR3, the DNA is TGTGCCAGCATCAGTAGGAGGCACGCGAATACTGAGCAGTTCTTC.

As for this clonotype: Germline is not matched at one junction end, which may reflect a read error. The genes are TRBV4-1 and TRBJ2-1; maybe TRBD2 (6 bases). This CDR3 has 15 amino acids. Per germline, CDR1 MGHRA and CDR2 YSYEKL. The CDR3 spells CASSLRLGMYNERFF. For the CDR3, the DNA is TGCGCCAGCAGCCTTAGACTAGGGATGTACAATGAGCGGTTCTTC.